What follows are 21 T cell receptor beta chains derived from one specimen sequenced in a study of cytomegalovirus exposure and HLA in healthy donors. The PCR made use of 60 Vbeta and 13 Jbeta primers. Profiled with immunoSEQ multiplex PCR; TCRdb holds only in-frame clones, not every one. The profile shows 90,000 to 120,000 clones, approximately 81% of them singletons. Material: PBMCs. The origin of the receptors is a man in his thirties or forties in good health and CMV-seronegative.

This chain connects TRBV14 to TRBJ2-3; tentatively, D is TRBD2 (7 bases). V lost 0 bases, J lost 3 bases, and 13 bases lay in between. The CDR3 extends over 16 amino acids. The germline gives CDR1 SGHDN, CDR2 FVKESK. The CDR3: CASSQDWGGTTDTQYF. Here the CDR3 DNA reads TGTGCCAGCAGCCAAGATTGGGGGGGGACAACAGATACGCAGTATTTT.

This chain links TRBV30 with TRBJ1-2, with a tentative D call TRBD1 (6 bases). This CDR3 has 15 amino acids. From germline, CDR1 is GTSNPN and CDR2 SVGIG (reference sequence). The ends were cut back, 0 bases at V and 0 bases at J, with 11 bases in the middle. The CDR3 region is CAWSVRGHPNYGYTF. The CDR3 DNA reads TGTGCCTGGAGTGTACGGGGACATCCTAACTATGGCTACACCTTC.

V usage is TRBV12-2 and J usage is TRBJ2-1; the D call of TRBD2 is as the table states it, not checked on the DNA. TRBV12-2 is a listed pseudogene. The CDR3 is made up of 15 amino acids. In DNA form, the CDR3 reads TGTGCAAGTCGCTCATTTAGCGGGAGACCCAATGAGCAGTTCTTC. This encodes CASRSFSGRPNEQFF.

V is TRBV6-4 and J is TRBJ2-2; tentative D call: TRBD2 (6 bases). This CDR3 has 15 residues. The ends were cut back, 5 bases at V and 1 base at J, with 11 bases in the middle. Germline-derived CDR1 and CDR2 are MRHNA and SNTAGT. The CDR3 region is CASSPSGGNTGELFF. In DNA form, the CDR3 reads TGTGCCAGCAGTCCGTCCGGGGGGAACACCGGGGAGCTGTTTTTT.

This clone appeared a few times. This chain uses TRBV5-1 with TRBJ1-1; D is possibly TRBD1 (5 bases). The CDR3 sequence is 14 residues long. Germline V lookup: CDR1 SGHRS, CDR2 YFSETQ. Between the trimmed V and J ends, which lost 1 base and 3 bases, there was a span of 10 bases. The CDR3 sequence: CASSLLGADTEAFF. The CDR3 DNA is TGCGCCAGCAGCTTGCTAGGGGCCGACACTGAAGCTTTCTTT.

This clone showed up just once. The rearrangement joins TRBV19 to TRBJ1-1; D perhaps matches TRBD1 (5 bases). Trimming stripped 6 bases from V and 11 bases from J, with 13 bases between. The CDR3 consists of 11 residues. Germline CDR1 LNHDA, CDR2 SQIVND (reference sequence). This CDR3 is CASSVGGNAFF. DNA of the CDR3: TGTGCCAGTAGCGTGGGGGGGAACGCTTTCTTT.

V usage is TRBV30 and J usage is TRBJ2-1; TRBD2 matches 16 bases. Germline V gene data show CDR1 as GTSNPN and CDR2 as SVGIG (reference sequence). J gave up 3 bases and V 8 bases, and 7 bases lay outside the gene matches. CDR3 length equals 16 residues. The CDR3 spells CATGTSGRAVYNEQFF. CDR3 bases: TGTGCCACCGGGACTAGCGGGAGGGCCGTCTACAATGAGCAGTTCTTC. Variable domain in full (rest from reference TRBV30 and TRBJ2-1): SQTIHQWPATLVQPVGSPLSLECTVEGTSNPNLYWYRQAAGRGLQLLFYSVGIGQISSEVPQNLSASRPQDRQFILSSKKLLLSDSGFYLCATGTSGRAVYNEQFFGPGTRLTVL.

V usage is TRBV27 and J usage is TRBJ1-1, with a tentative D call TRBD1 (6 bases). CDR1 is MNHEY, CDR2 SMNVEV, per germline (reference sequence). The V end was cut by 7 bases, the J end by 6 bases, with 18 bases between. This CDR3 has 14 amino acids. CDR3 region: CASNKGGGGSEAFF. CDR3 in DNA: TGTGCCAGCAACAAGGGGGGGGGTGGATCTGAAGCTTTCTTT.

This chain connects TRBV27 to TRBJ2-7, with 10 bases fitting TRBD2. The CDR3 length is 14 residues. J gave up 8 bases and V 6 bases, and 10 bases lay outside the gene matches. Germline V gene lookup returns CDR1 MNHEY and CDR2 SMNVEV (reference sequence). In DNA, the CDR3 is TGTGCCAGCAGCAGCAGCGGGAGGGAAATCCAGCAGTACTTC. Its protein is CASSSSGREIQQYF.

The chain couples TRBV10-2 to TRBJ1-1; weak D call: TRBD1 (5 bases). The ends were cut back, 2 bases at V and 7 bases at J, with 8 bases in the middle. Looked up from germline, CDR1 is WSHSY and CDR2 is SAAADI. This CDR3 spans 12 amino acids. For the CDR3, the DNA is TGCGCCAGCAGTGAGGGGGGGTATGAAGCTTTCTTT. This translates into CASSEGGYEAFF.

This rearrangement joins TRBV10-2 to TRBJ1-2; possibly TRBD1 for D (6 bases). Germline CDR1 reads WSHSY; CDR2 reads SAAADI. CDR3 length: 13 amino acids. The V end lost 3 bases, the J end lost 6 bases, and 11 bases lay between the germline ends. Here the CDR3 reads CASSDTGRDGYTF. The CDR3 nucleotides read TGCGCCAGCAGTGACACAGGGAGGGATGGCTACACCTTC.

The chain is built from TRBV9 and TRBJ2-7; a weak D match, TRBD1 (6 bases). The CDR3 runs to 16 residues. CDR1 and CDR2 from the germline V gene are SGDLS and YYNGEE. Trimming left V 3 bases short and J 2 bases short, with 18 bases between. CDR3 region: CASSASRTDSTYEQYF. The CDR3 region has the DNA TGTGCCAGCAGCGCCAGCAGGACAGACTCGACCTACGAGCAGTACTTC.

The rearrangement links TRBV4-2 to TRBJ2-2; unclear D gene. This CDR3 is 15 amino acids long. Germline assignment: CDR1 LGHNA and CDR2 YNFKEQ. Trimming cost V 0 bases and J 6 bases, with 11 bases left between them. CDR3: CASSQERVLPGELFF. CDR3 DNA: TGTGCCAGCAGCCAAGAACGAGTCCTCCCCGGGGAGCTGTTTTTT.

This chain links TRBV9 with TRBJ1-2; 7 bases line up with TRBD1. Germline V gene data show CDR1 as SGDLS and CDR2 as YYNGEE. V shed 3 bases and J 8 bases; nucleotides not matched to a gene: 4. CDR3 length: 12 residues. CDR3 in amino acids: CASSAGQRGYTF. The CDR3 DNA sequence: TGTGCCAGCAGCGCGGGACAGAGGGGCTACACCTTC.

The V gene is TRBV6-4, the J gene TRBJ2-2; 8 bases are a match to TRBD2. The V and J ends lost 4 bases and 5 bases, in that order; junction bases with no gene match: 6. This CDR3 is built from 15 residues. The germline V gene has CDR1 MRHNA and CDR2 SNTAGT. The CDR3, as DNA: TGTGCCAGCAGTGTACTAGCGGATATTACCGGGGAGCTGTTTTTT. This codes for CASSVLADITGELFF.

This clone was counted between two and nine times. The chain carries TRBV6-1 and TRBJ2-1; D unclear. CDR1 MNHNS and CDR2 SASEGT come from the germline V gene. The CDR3 runs to 13 residues. The ends were cut back, 0 bases at V and 4 bases at J, with 4 bases in the middle. The CDR3: CASSEARYNEQFF. The CDR3 DNA reads TGTGCCAGCAGTGAAGCGCGGTACAATGAGCAGTTCTTC.

The V and J genes are TRBV6-1 and TRBJ1-1; 9 nucleotides agree with TRBD1. This CDR3 has 14 residues. Trimming cost V 3 bases and J 7 bases; bases outside gene matches: 6. Germline V gene lookup returns CDR1 MNHNS and CDR2 SASEGT. The DNA of the CDR3 is TGTGCCAGCAGTGACAACAGGGGGCGGATTGAAGCTTTCTTT. Protein: CASSDNRGRIEAFF.

V gene TRBV7-9 combines with J gene TRBJ2-7; D is possibly TRBD1 (6 bases). Deletions cut 5 bases from V and 6 bases from J, with 20 bases between. The CDR3 length is 15 residues. CDR1 SEHNR and CDR2 FQNEAQ come from the germline V gene (reference sequence). This CDR3 reads CASSHKPIQGFEQYF. As DNA, the CDR3 is TGTGCCAGCAGCCATAAGCCAATACAGGGATTCGAGCAGTACTTC.

The chain combines TRBV4-1 with TRBJ2-1; D is perhaps TRBD2 (6 bases). The V gene lost 1 base and the J gene lost 6 bases, with 10 bases spanning the gap. Germline lookup yields CDR1 MGHRA and CDR2 YSYEKL. The CDR3 spans 14 residues. CDR3 sequence reads: CASSQGEDPNEQFF. The CDR3 bases are TGCGCCAGCAGCCAAGGGGAGGATCCCAATGAGCAGTTCTTC.

This chain links TRBV5-8 with TRBJ1-5; 10 positions agree with TRBD1. Germline V lookup: CDR1 SGHTS, CDR2 YDEGEE. The ends lost 5 bases at V and 0 bases at J; junction bases unmatched: 2. The CDR3 has 15 residues. The CDR3 here is CASSRDRGSNQPQHF. As DNA, the CDR3 is TGTGCCAGCAGTAGGGACAGGGGTAGCAATCAGCCCCAGCATTTT.

V usage is TRBV13 and J usage is TRBJ1-1, with TRBD1 as a possible D gene (6 bases). CDR3 length equals 14 residues. Germline CDR1 reads PRHDT; CDR2 reads FYEKMQ (reference sequence). Trimming took 0 bases from V and 7 from J, leaving 12 bases between them. In nucleotides, the CDR3 is TGTGCCAGCAGCTTAGGTGTCGGGACAATTGAAGCTTTCTTT. It is translated as CASSLGVGTIEAFF.